A selection of T cell receptor beta chains follows, all from one sample in a study of T cells in localized non-small cell lung cancer. Only in-frame clones appear in the TCRdb table, and some are missing; sequencing was by immunoSEQ multiplex PCR. This sample has approximately 11,000 clones, with less than 35% found just once. This specimen was lung tumor tissue, taken before any cancer treatment. These receptors were taken from a man aged 40 to 70 with stage I lung adenocarcinoma. Each CDR3 is given with its conserved first and last residue. A D gene is named only where the DNA matches it firmly. The size field is filled for only some rows; it gives once, few, many or a size class.

>few|TRBJ1-3|TRBV6-8|TRBD1|13
CASSIGGGNTIYF
TGTGCCAGCAGTATAGGGGGCGGAAACACCATATATTTT
>few|TRBJ2-1|TRBV6-7|NA|11
CAISEDGQQFF
TGTGCCATCAGTGAAGACGGGCAGCAGTTCTTC
>many|TRBJ2-1|TRBV11-3|NA|15
CASSLVGGTYNEQFF
TGTGCCAGCAGCTTGGTTGGGGGTACCTACAATGAGCAGTTCTTC
>NA|TRBJ2-6|TRBV19|NA|19
CASDSVGVGSKSGANVLTF
TGTGCCAGTGACTCAGTAGGGGTAGGGAGTAAATCTGGGGCCAACGTCCTGACTTTC
>few|TRBJ1-2|TRBV6-8|NA|14
CASSYAGTTSGYTF
TGTGCCAGCAGTTACGCCGGGACCACTAGCGGCTACACCTTC
>NA|TRBJ2-1|TRBV10-2|NA|17
CASSESLRGDSYNEQFF
TGCGCCAGCAGTGAGTCGCTGAGGGGGGACTCCTACAATGAGCAGTTCTTC
>few|TRBJ2-1|TRBV30|TRBD2|14
CASTWGLPFNEQFF
TGTGCTTCTACCTGGGGACTACCTTTTAATGAGCAGTTCTTC
>NA|TRBJ2-1|TRBV6-8|NA|14
CASSIPMSYNEQFF
TGTGCCAGCAGTATTCCAATGAGCTACAATGAGCAGTTCTTC
>few|TRBJ1-1|TRBV11-3|NA|14
CASRHREVNTEAFF
TGTGCCAGCAGGCACAGGGAGGTGAACACTGAAGCTTTCTTT
>many|TRBJ1-2|TRBV6-8|NA|13
CASSSETYDGYTF
TGTGCCAGCAGCTCCGAGACATATGATGGCTACACCTTC
>NA|TRBJ1-6|TRBV11-3|NA|14
CASSLGRGNSPLHF
TGTGCCAGCAGCTTAGGCAGGGGAAATTCACCCCTCCACTTT
>few|TRBJ2-7|TRBV11-3|NA|15
CASSLEPGQTGEQYF
TGTGCCAGCAGCTTAGAGCCAGGGCAGACTGGCGAGCAGTACTTC
>NA|TRBJ2-7|TRBV15|NA|16
CATSTAYPVRLYEQYF
TGTGCCACCAGCACAGCGTATCCTGTGCGTCTCTACGAGCAGTACTTC
>few|TRBJ1-4|TRBV11-3|TRBD1|15
CASSTSRDSTEKLFF
TGTGCCAGCAGCACCTCGCGGGACAGTACTGAAAAACTGTTTTTT
>NA|TRBJ2-2|TRBV10-2|TRBD1|15
CASVTGTGSTGELFF
TGCGCCAGCGTCACGGGGACAGGTTCCACCGGGGAGCTGTTTTTT
>few|TRBJ1-1|TRBV11-3|TRBD1|15
CASSFATGMNTEAFF
TGTGCCAGCAGCTTTGCGACAGGGATGAACACTGAAGCTTTCTTT
>few|TRBJ1-1|TRBV11-3|NA|17
CASSLPRGGRVNTEAFF
TGTGCCAGCAGCCTCCCGCGTGGGGGACGGGTTAACACTGAAGCTTTCTTT